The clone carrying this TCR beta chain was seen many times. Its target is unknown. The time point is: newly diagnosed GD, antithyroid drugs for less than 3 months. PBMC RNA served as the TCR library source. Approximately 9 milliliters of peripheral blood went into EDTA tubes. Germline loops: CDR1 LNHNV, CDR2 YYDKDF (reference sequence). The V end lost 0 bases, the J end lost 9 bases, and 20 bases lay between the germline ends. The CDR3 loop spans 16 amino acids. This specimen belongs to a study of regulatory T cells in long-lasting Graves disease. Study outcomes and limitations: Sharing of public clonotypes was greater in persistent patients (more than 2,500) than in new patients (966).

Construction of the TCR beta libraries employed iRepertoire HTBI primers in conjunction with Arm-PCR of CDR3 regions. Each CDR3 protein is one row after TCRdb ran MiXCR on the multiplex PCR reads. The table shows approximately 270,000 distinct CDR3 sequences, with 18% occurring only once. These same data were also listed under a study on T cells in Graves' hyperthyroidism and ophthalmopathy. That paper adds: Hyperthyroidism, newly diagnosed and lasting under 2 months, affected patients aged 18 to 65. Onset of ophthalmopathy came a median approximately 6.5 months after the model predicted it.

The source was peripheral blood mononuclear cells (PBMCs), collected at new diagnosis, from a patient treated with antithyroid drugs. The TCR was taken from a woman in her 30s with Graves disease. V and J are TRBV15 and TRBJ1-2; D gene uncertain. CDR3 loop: CATSRDPRRRWLSYTF. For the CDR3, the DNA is TGTGCCACCAGCAGAGACCCCCGGCGTCGGTGGTTGAGCTACACCTTC.